The present entry profiles one T cell receptor beta chain with its context. This entry belongs to a study of T cell changes during pregnancy in multiple sclerosis. CDR3 length equals 12 residues. Germline lookup yields CDR1 MGHDK and CDR2 SYGVNS. Trimming took 7 bases from V and 6 from J; bases not matched to a gene: 2. Sequenced by immunoSEQ multiplex PCR; TCRdb stores in-frame clones only, minus some. Altogether fewer than 50,000 clones are present, about 91% being singletons, with the ten largest covering about 10%. The chain couples TRBV25-1 to TRBJ1-2; TRBD1 matches at 10 bases. The sequencing here drew on CD8+ T cells from peripheral blood mononuclear cells, taken after pregnancy. This TCR came from a female donor with multiple sclerosis, enrolled in a pregnancy study. The CDR3 DNA follows: TGTGCCAGCATGACAGGGGGCGATGGCTACACCTTC. It is translated as CASMTGGDGYTF.